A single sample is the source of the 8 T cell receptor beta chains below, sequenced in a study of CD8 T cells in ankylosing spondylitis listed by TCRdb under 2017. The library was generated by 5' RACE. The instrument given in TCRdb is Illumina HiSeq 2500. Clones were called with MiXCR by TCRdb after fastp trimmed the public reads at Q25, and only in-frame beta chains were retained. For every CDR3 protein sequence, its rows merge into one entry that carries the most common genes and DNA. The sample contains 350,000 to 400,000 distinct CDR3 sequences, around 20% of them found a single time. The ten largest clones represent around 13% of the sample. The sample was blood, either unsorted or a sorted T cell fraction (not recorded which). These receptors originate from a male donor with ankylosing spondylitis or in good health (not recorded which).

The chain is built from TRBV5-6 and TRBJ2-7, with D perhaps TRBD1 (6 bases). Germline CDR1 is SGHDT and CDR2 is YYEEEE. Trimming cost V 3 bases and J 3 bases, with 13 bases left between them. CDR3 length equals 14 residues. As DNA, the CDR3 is TGTGCCAGCAGCTACGCAGGGGTGAGCTACGAGCAGTACTTC. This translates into CASSYAGVSYEQYF.

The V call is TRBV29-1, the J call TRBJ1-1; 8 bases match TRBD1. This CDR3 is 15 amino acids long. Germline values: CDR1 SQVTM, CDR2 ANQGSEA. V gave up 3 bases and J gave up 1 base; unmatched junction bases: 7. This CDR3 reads CSVDGWGQENTEAFF. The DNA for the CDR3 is TGCAGCGTTGACGGCTGGGGACAGGAGAACACTGAAGCTTTCTTT. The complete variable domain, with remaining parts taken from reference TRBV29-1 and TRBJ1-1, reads SAVISQKPSRDICQRGTSLTIQCQVDSQVTMMFWYRQQPGQSLTLIATANQGSEATYESGFVIDKFPISRPNLTFSTLTVSNMSPEDSSIYLCSVDGWGQENTEAFFGQGTRLTVV.

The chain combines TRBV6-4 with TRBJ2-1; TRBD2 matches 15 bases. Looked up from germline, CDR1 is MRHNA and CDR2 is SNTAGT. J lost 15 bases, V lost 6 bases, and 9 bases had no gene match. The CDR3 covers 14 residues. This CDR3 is CASRPGLAGGLLFF. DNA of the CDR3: TGTGCCAGCAGGCCGGGACTAGCGGGGGGCCTGCTGTTCTTC.

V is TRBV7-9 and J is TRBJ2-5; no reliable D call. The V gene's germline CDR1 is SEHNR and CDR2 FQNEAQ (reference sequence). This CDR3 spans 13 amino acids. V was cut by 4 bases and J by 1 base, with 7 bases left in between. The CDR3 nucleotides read TGTGCCAGCAGCTCCGAAACCCAAGAGACCCAGTACTTC. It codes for CASSSETQETQYF.

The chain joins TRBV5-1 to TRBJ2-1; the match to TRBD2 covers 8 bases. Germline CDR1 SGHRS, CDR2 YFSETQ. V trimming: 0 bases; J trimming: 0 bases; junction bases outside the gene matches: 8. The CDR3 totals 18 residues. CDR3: CASSLVSAGGSSYNEQFF. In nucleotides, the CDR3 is TGCGCCAGCAGCTTGGTCTCCGCGGGGGGATCCTCCTACAATGAGCAGTTCTTC.

The CDR3 protein is CSARGEGSEAFF. DNA of the CDR3: TGCAGTGCTAGAGGTGAGGGGTCTGAAGCTTTCTTT. The V and J genes are TRBV20-1 and TRBJ1-1, with D tentatively TRBD1 (5 bases). Trimming removed 1 base from V and 6 bases from J, with 9 bases in between. Germline-derived CDR1 and CDR2 are DFQATT and SNEGSKA (reference sequence). The CDR3 contains 12 residues.

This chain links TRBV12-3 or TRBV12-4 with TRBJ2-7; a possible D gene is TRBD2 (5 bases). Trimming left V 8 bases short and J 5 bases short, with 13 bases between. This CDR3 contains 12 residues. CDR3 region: CASCGGFNEQYF. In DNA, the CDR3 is TGTGCCAGCTGTGGAGGTTTCAACGAGCAGTACTTC.

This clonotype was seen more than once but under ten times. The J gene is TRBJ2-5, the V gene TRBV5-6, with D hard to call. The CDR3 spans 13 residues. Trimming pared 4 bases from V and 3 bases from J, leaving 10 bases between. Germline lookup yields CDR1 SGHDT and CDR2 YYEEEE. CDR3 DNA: TGTGCCAGCAGCGAGCTAGTAGAAGAGACCCAGTACTTC. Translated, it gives CASSELVEETQYF.